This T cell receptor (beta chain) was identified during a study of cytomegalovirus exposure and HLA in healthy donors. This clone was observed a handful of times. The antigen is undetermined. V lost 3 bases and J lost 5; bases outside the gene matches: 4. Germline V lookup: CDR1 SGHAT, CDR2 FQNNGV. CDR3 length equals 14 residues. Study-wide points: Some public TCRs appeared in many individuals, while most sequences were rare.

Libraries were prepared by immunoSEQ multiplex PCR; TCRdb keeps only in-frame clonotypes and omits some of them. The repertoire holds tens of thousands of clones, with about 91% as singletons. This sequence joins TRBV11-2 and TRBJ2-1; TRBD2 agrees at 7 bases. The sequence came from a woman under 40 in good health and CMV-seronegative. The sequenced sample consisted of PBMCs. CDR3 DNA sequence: TGTGCCAGCAGCTTTCTAGCGGCTGACAATGAGCAGTTCTTC. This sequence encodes CASSFLAADNEQFF.